The rows below give T cell receptor beta chains drawn from one sample of a study of technical replicates of blood from several donors. Measured with immunoSEQ multiplex PCR; TCRdb has only the in-frame clones, and not every one. The table records about 67,000 clones, roughly 98% of them present only once. Sample: T cells isolated from PBMCs. The source of these receptors is a human donor in good health. CDR3s include the opening cysteine and the closing phenylalanine or tryptophan. The D gene is left open where the match is weak. Expanded clones get a size class; other rows say once, few or many, or leave the size out.

D gene	clone size	V gene	J gene	CDR3 protein	CDR3 DNA
NA	NA	TRBV2	TRBJ2-2	CASTSGTGELFF	TGTGCCAGCACCTCGGGGACCGGGGAGCTGTTTTTT
TRBD1	few	TRBV5-1	TRBJ1-6	CASSLEGANSPLHF	TGCGCCAGCAGCTTGGAGGGGGCGAATTCACCCCTCCACTTT
TRBD1	NA	TRBV11-2	TRBJ1-1	CASSLVGGAGMNTEAFF	TGTGCCAGCAGCTTAGTAGGGGGCGCGGGAATGAACACTGAAGCTTTCTTT
TRBD2	NA	TRBV25-1	TRBJ2-2	CASSELSAGPFFEGELFF	TGTGCCAGCAGTGAATTGTCAGCGGGACCCTTTTTTGAGGGGGAGCTGTTTTTT
NA	NA	TRBV11-3	TRBJ2-7	CASSSLYEQYF	TGTGCCAGCAGCTCCCTCTACGAGCAGTACTTC
NA	NA	TRBV6-1	TRBJ1-3	CASSVVDYRSSGNTIYF	TGTGCCAGCAGTGTCGTAGACTACCGGAGCTCTGGAAACACCATATATTTT
NA	NA	TRBV5-1	TRBJ2-5	CASRRGETQYF	TGCGCCAGCAGGCGTGGAGAGACCCAGTACTTC
NA	NA	TRBV28	TRBJ1-2	CASSAPGSTYGYTF	TGTGCCAGCTCCGCTCCGGGATCCACATATGGCTACACCTTC
NA	NA	TRBV6-1	TRBJ2-5	CASSAISIVGRTQYF	TGTGCCAGCAGTGCGATAAGTATAGTGGGGAGGACCCAGTACTTC
NA	NA	TRBV11-2	TRBJ1-2	CASSLYTYGYTF	TGTGCCAGCAGCTTATACACGTATGGCTACACCTTC
NA	once	TRBV7-2	TRBJ2-2	CASSLHVGHSNTGELFF	TGTGCCAGCAGCTTACACGTAGGACATTCGAACACCGGGGAGCTGTTTTTT
TRBD2	NA	TRBV5-1	TRBJ2-7	CASSLSGTDYEQYF	TGCGCCAGCAGCTTGAGCGGGACCGACTACGAGCAGTACTTC
NA	NA	TRBV28	TRBJ2-3	CASSFRGADTQYF	TGTGCCAGCAGTTTCCGGGGAGCCGATACGCAGTATTTT
TRBD1	NA	TRBV6-1	TRBJ1-3	CASSRGGAFGNTIYF	TGTGCCAGCAGCCGAGGGGGCGCGTTCGGAAACACCATATATTTT
TRBD1	NA	TRBV6-1	TRBJ1-2	CASTLVWDREYGYTF	TGTGCCAGCACCCTTGTTTGGGACAGGGAATATGGCTACACCTTC
TRBD2	NA	TRBV5-1	TRBJ2-7	CASKGLGGEYEQYF	TGCGCCAGCAAGGGTCTCGGGGGGGAGTACGAGCAGTACTTC
TRBD1	NA	TRBV5-1	TRBJ2-7	CASSLGQGADEQYF	TGCGCCAGCAGCTTGGGACAGGGGGCGGACGAGCAGTACTTC
TRBD1	NA	TRBV5-1	TRBJ1-2	CASSPWTGANYGYTF	TGCGCCAGCAGCCCCTGGACAGGGGCTAACTATGGCTACACCTTC
TRBD2	NA	TRBV12-5	TRBJ2-5	CASGPGLDQETQYF	TGTGCTAGTGGTCCGGGACTAGATCAAGAGACCCAGTACTTC
NA	NA	TRBV10-3	TRBJ2-5	CAIGGAGTEETQYF	TGTGCCATCGGTGGGGCGGGGACGGAAGAGACCCAGTACTTC
NA	NA	TRBV10-3	TRBJ2-5	CAISSTGRETQYF	TGTGCCATCAGCTCGACGGGGAGAGAGACCCAGTACTTC
TRBD1	NA	TRBV6-5	TRBJ1-1	CASSAPTGDAFF	TGTGCCAGCAGTGCCCCGACAGGGGATGCTTTCTTT
TRBD2	NA	TRBV25-1	TRBJ2-2	CASNVAGGINTGELFF	TGTGCCAGCAACGTAGCGGGGGGGATTAACACCGGGGAGCTGTTTTTT
TRBD1	NA	TRBV6-5	TRBJ1-2	CASSYRGTDGYTF	TGTGCCAGCAGTTACCGCGGGACAGATGGCTACACCTTC
NA	NA	TRBV6-5	TRBJ1-3	CASSYSDRPGNTIYF	TGTGCCAGCAGTTACTCTGACAGACCTGGAAACACCATATATTTT